The 14 T cell receptor beta chains below were found in one sample sequenced in a study of blood T cell repertoires in COVID-19. Assay used: immunoSEQ multiplex PCR; TCRdb lists only in-frame clones, some missing. The sample holds under 450,000 clones, more than 70% seen once. Sequencing input: PBMCs or T cells enriched from blood (not recorded which). The source of these receptors is a man under 40 who had recovered from COVID-19.

The chain combines TRBV10-2 with TRBJ1-4, with 7 nucleotides matching TRBD1. The CDR3 has 13 residues. Germline CDR1 WSHSY, CDR2 SAAADI. V lost 5 bases, J lost 8 bases, and 5 bases stayed unmatched. Here the CDR3 reads CASSQGVREKLFF. The CDR3, as DNA: TGCGCCAGCAGTCAGGGGGTGAGGGAAAAACTGTTTTTT.

The V gene is TRBV15, the J gene TRBJ1-5, with D perhaps matching TRBD1 (5 bases). V was pared by 3 bases and J by 4 bases, with 10 bases between. Germline V gives CDR1 LNHNV, CDR2 YYDKDF (reference sequence). The CDR3 has 14 amino acids. CDR3 bases: TGTGCCACCAGCAGGTCCGGGACTAATCAGCCCCAGCATTTT. It specifies CATSRSGTNQPQHF.

This rearrangement joins TRBV9 to TRBJ1-6; possible D gene TRBD1, 5 bases. The CDR3 loop spans 14 amino acids. Germline V lookup: CDR1 SGDLS, CDR2 YYNGEE. Deletions cut 4 bases from V and 7 bases from J, with 12 bases between. This CDR3 is CASSPAGGNSPLHF. As DNA, the CDR3 is TGTGCCAGCAGCCCCGCCGGGGGGAATTCACCCCTCCACTTT.

The chain employs TRBV2 and TRBJ2-7; TRBD2 might be the D (5 bases). The CDR3 runs to 12 residues. CDR1 and CDR2 from the germline V gene are SNHLY and FYNNEI. The V and J ends lost 6 bases and 3 bases respectively, with 9 bases between them. CDR3 amino acids: CASRSGIYEQYF. CDR3 nucleotides: TGTGCCAGCAGGTCGGGGATCTACGAGCAGTACTTC.

The chain recombines TRBV7-2 with TRBJ2-1, with TRBD2 matching 9 bases. Germline CDR1 and CDR2: SGHTA and FQGNSA. This CDR3 comprises 16 residues. V lost 5 bases and J lost 0; bases outside the gene matches: 5. CDR3 loop: CASSGGLASSYNEQFF. CDR3 DNA: TGTGCCAGCAGCGGGGGACTAGCCAGCTCCTACAATGAGCAGTTCTTC.

The gene calls are TRBV14 and TRBJ1-2; TRBD1 is a possible D gene (5 bases). There are 14 residues in the CDR3. Germline CDR1 and CDR2: SGHDN and FVKESK. Trimming took off 0 bases at V and 6 bases at J, with 11 bases between the two ends. In nucleotides, the CDR3 is TGTGCCAGCAGCCAAGATCAGGGTGGGCATGGCTACACCTTC. Its protein is CASSQDQGGHGYTF. Complete variable domain (other parts from reference TRBV14 and TRBJ1-2): EAGVTQFPSHSVIEKGQTVTLRCDPISGHDNLYWYRRVMGKEIKFLLHFVKESKQDESGMPNNRFLAERTGGTYSTLKVQPAELEDSGVYFCASSQDQGGHGYTFGSGTRLTVV.

V and J are TRBV7-9 and TRBJ1-1; D not certain. V dropped 5 bases and J dropped 7 bases, with 11 bases sitting between them. The germline V gene has CDR1 SEHNR and CDR2 FQNEAQ (reference sequence). The CDR3 is 12 residues long. This chain's CDR3 is CASSRDALEAFF. The CDR3 nucleotides read TGTGCCAGCAGCCGGGATGCCCTTGAAGCTTTCTTT.

The chain joins TRBV6-5 to TRBJ2-5; TRBD1 matches 8 bases. J lost 2 bases, V lost 6 bases, and 2 bases had no gene match. Germline V gives CDR1 MNHEY, CDR2 SVGAGI. CDR3 size: 13 residues. This CDR3 reads CASSWDRQETQYF. The CDR3 bases are TGTGCCAGCAGCTGGGACAGGCAAGAGACCCAGTACTTC.

V gene TRBV2 combines with J gene TRBJ1-1; the match to TRBD1 covers 7 bases. Germline V CDR1 and CDR2: SNHLY, FYNNEI. The CDR3 is 13 amino acids. Trimming removed 4 bases from V and 4 bases from J; junction bases left unmatched: 3. CDR3 sequence (DNA): TGTGCCAGCAGTGGTTACAGGGGCACTGAAGCTTTCTTT. It is translated as CASSGYRGTEAFF.

This clone came up once. This sequence joins TRBV10-3 and TRBJ1-2; the D is unclear. Germline CDR1 ENHRY, CDR2 SYGVKD. V dropped 2 bases and J dropped 6 bases, with 13 bases sitting between them. This CDR3 has 14 amino acids. The CDR3 is CAISEPPTGDGYTF. For the CDR3, the DNA is TGTGCCATCAGTGAGCCCCCAACGGGAGATGGCTACACCTTC.

The CDR3: CASKKRTGESYNEQFF. The CDR3 nucleotides are TGTGCCAGCAAGAAACGGACAGGGGAAAGCTACAATGAGCAGTTCTTC. V is TRBV2 and J is TRBJ2-1; 9 nucleotides match TRBD1. The length of the CDR3 is 16 residues. Germline V lookup: CDR1 SNHLY, CDR2 FYNNEI. The V gene end was trimmed by 7 bases and the J gene end by 3 bases; junction bases not matched to a gene: 10.

The V gene is TRBV6-5, the J gene TRBJ1-1, with TRBD1 identical over 9 bases. V gave up 7 bases and J gave up 3 bases; unmatched junction bases: 6. Germline values: CDR1 MNHEY, CDR2 SVGAGI. The CDR3 covers 14 residues. The chain's CDR3 is CASNPGDRDTEAFF. The CDR3 DNA sequence: TGTGCCAGCAACCCGGGGGACAGGGACACTGAAGCTTTCTTT.

The gene calls are TRBV30 and TRBJ2-7; 10 bases line up with TRBD1. The germline V gene has CDR1 GTSNPN and CDR2 SVGIG (reference sequence). This CDR3 is built from 15 residues. V shed 3 bases, J shed 0 bases, and the junction held 5 bases outside the gene matches. The CDR3: CAWRDWTGGSYEQYF. The CDR3 bases are TGTGCCTGGAGGGATTGGACAGGGGGCTCCTACGAGCAGTACTTC.

J is TRBJ2-4 and V is TRBV27; D unresolved. CDR1 is MNHEY, CDR2 SMNVEV, per germline (reference sequence). The V and J ends lost 2 bases and 11 bases respectively, with 10 bases between them. The CDR3 totals 12 residues. For the CDR3, the DNA is TGTGCCAGCAGTTTAGGCGGATCGGTTCAGTACTTC. Encoded protein: CASSLGGSVQYF.